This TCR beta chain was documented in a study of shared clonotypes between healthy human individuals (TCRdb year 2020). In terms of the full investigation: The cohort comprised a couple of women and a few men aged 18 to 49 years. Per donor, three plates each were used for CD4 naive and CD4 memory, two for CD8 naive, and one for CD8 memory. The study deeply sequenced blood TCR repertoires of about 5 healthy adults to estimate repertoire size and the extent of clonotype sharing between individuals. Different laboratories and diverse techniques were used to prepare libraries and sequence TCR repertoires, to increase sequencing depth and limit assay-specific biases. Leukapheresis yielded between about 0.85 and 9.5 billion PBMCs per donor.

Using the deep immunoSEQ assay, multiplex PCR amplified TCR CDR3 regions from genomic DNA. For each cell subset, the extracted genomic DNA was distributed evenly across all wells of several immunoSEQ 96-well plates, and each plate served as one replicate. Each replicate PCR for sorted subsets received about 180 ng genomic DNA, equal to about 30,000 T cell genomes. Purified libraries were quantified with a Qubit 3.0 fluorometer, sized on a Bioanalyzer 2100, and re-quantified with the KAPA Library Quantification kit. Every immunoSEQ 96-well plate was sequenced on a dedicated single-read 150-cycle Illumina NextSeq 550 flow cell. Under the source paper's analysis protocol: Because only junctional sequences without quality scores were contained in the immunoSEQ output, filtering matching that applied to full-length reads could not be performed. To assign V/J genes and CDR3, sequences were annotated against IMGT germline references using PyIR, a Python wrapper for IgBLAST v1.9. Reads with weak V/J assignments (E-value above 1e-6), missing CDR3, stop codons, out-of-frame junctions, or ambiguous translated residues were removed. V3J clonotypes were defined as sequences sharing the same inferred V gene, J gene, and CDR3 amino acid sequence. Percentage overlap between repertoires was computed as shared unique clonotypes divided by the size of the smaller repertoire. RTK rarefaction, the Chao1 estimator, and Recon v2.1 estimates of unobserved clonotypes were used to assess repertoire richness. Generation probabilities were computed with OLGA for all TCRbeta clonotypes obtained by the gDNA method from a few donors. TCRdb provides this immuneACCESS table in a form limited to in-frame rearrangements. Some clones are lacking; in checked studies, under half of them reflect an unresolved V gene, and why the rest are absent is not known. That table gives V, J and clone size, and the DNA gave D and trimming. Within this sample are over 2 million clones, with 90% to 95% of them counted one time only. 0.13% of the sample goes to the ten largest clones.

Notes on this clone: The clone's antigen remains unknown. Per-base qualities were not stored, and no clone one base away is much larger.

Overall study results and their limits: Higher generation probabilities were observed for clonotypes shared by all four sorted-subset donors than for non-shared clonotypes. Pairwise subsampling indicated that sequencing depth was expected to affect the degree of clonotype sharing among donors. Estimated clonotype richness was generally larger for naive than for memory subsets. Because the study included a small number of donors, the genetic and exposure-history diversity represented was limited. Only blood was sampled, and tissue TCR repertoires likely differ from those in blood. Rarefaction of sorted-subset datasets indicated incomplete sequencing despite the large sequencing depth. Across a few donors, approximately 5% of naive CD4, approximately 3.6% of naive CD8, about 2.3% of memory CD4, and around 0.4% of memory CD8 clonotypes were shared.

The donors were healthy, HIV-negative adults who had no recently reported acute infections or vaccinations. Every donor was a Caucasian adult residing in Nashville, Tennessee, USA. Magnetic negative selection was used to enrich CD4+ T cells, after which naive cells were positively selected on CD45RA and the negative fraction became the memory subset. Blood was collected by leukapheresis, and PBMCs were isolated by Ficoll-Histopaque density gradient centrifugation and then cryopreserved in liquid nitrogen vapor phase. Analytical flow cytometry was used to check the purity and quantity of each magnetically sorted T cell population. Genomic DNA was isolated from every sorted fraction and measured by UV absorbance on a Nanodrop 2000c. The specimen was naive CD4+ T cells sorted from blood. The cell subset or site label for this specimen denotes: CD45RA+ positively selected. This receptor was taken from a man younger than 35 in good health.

The bases read TGCGCCAGCAGCCGCCGGCTAGCGGGGGGAACTAGCACAGATACGCAGTATTTT. Its product reads: CASSRRLAGGTSTDTQYF. The chain is encoded by TRBV4-3 joined to TRBJ2-3, and TRBD2 aligns with 11 junction nucleotides. The CDR3 numbers 18 residues from cysteine through phenylalanine. Left in the record is the CDR3 DNA by itself, 54 bases read in frame from the first base. V is pruned by 4 bases and J by 0 bases, leaving 9 bases of the junction without a gene match. The germline V gene gives CDR1 as LGHNA and CDR2 as YSLEER.